This is a list of T cell receptor beta chains from one sample in a study of human T cells and chemical hapten exposure. TCRdb redid the calling of the RACE reads with MiXCR, one entry per CDR3 protein. The data hold approximately 97,000 distinct CDR3 sequences, with around 9% observed a single time. Material: whole blood. These receptors all come from a female donor in good health. Some clones in this sample may be carry-over from other donors' samples. Both conserved end residues are part of each CDR3. The D gene is left open where the match is weak. Rows may omit the clone size; those that give it use once, few, many or a size class.

cdr3_length: 14
clone_size: few
v_call: TRBV6-1
d_call: TRBD1
j_call: TRBJ1-5
cdr3_nt: TGTGCCAGCAGTCCCGGGACAGGGGTTGTGGCCCAGCATTTT
cdr3_aa: CASSPGTGVVAQHF

cdr3_length: 15
clone_size: few
v_call: TRBV28
d_call: TRBD2
j_call: TRBJ2-1
cdr3_nt: TGTGCCAGCAGTTTAGGACTAGCGGCGACTAATGAGCAGTTCTTC
cdr3_aa: CASSLGLAATNEQFF

cdr3_length: 13
clone_size: few
v_call: TRBV29-1
d_call: NA
j_call: TRBJ2-7
cdr3_nt: TGCAGCGTTGAAGATCTACTAGGTGGGGAGCAGTACTTC
cdr3_aa: CSVEDLLGGEQYF

cdr3_length: 14
clone_size: NA
v_call: TRBV6-5
d_call: TRBD1
j_call: TRBJ1-1
cdr3_nt: TGTGCCAGCAGCAGACGAAGACAGGGTACTGAAGCTTTCTTT
cdr3_aa: CASSRRRQGTEAFF

cdr3_length: 14
clone_size: many
v_call: TRBV12-3/TRBV12-4
d_call: NA
j_call: TRBJ1-3
cdr3_nt: TGTGCCAGCAGTTTAGTGGGTACTGGAAACACCATATATTTT
cdr3_aa: CASSLVGTGNTIYF

cdr3_length: 13
clone_size: NA
v_call: TRBV6-5
d_call: NA
j_call: TRBJ1-4
cdr3_nt: TGTGCCAGCACAAATAGGGGGAATGAAAAACTGTTTTTT
cdr3_aa: CASTNRGNEKLFF

cdr3_length: 15
clone_size: many
v_call: TRBV29-1
d_call: NA
j_call: TRBJ2-7
cdr3_nt: TGCAGCGTTGAGGTCCCCAGGTCGAGTTCCTACGAGCAGTACTTC
cdr3_aa: CSVEVPRSSSYEQYF

cdr3_length: 14
clone_size: many
v_call: TRBV20-1
d_call: TRBD1
j_call: TRBJ2-3
cdr3_nt: TGCAGTGCTAGAGATAGGACAGGGGCAGATACGCAGTATTTT
cdr3_aa: CSARDRTGADTQYF

cdr3_length: 15
clone_size: NA
v_call: TRBV19
d_call: TRBD2
j_call: TRBJ2-1
cdr3_nt: TGTGCCAGTAGTATTGCGGGAGGGACCTACAATGAGCAGTTCTTC
cdr3_aa: CASSIAGGTYNEQFF

cdr3_length: 19
clone_size: NA
v_call: TRBV28
d_call: TRBD2
j_call: TRBJ2-3
cdr3_nt: TGTGCCAGCAGCCGAACCCCCTGGACTAGCGGGAGGTCCTTGGATACGCAGTATTTT
cdr3_aa: CASSRTPWTSGRSLDTQYF

cdr3_length: 15
clone_size: NA
v_call: TRBV7-8
d_call: TRBD2
j_call: TRBJ2-1
cdr3_nt: TGTGCCAGCAGCTTATTCGGGAGGGCCCACAATGAGCAGTTCTTC
cdr3_aa: CASSLFGRAHNEQFF

cdr3_length: 10
clone_size: many
v_call: TRBV25-1
d_call: NA
j_call: TRBJ2-5
cdr3_nt: TGTGCCAGCAGTGGTGAGACCCAGTACTTC
cdr3_aa: CASSGETQYF

cdr3_length: 14
clone_size: NA
v_call: TRBV19
d_call: NA
j_call: TRBJ1-2
cdr3_nt: TGTGCCAGTAGTAGACAGACAGCTAACTATGGCTACACCTTC
cdr3_aa: CASSRQTANYGYTF

cdr3_length: 14
clone_size: few
v_call: TRBV7-3
d_call: NA
j_call: TRBJ1-2
cdr3_nt: TGTGCCAGCAGCTTAGCGGGACCCCCGGACGGCTACACCTTC
cdr3_aa: CASSLAGPPDGYTF

cdr3_length: 13
clone_size: many
v_call: TRBV24-1
d_call: NA
j_call: TRBJ1-2
cdr3_nt: TGTGCCACCAGTGAGGACAGCTACTATGGCTACACCTTC
cdr3_aa: CATSEDSYYGYTF

cdr3_length: 12
clone_size: NA
v_call: TRBV29-1
d_call: NA
j_call: TRBJ2-5
cdr3_nt: TGCAGCGTTTCAAGAGGGGGGGAGACCCAGTACTTC
cdr3_aa: CSVSRGGETQYF

cdr3_length: 14
clone_size: few
v_call: TRBV7-2
d_call: NA
j_call: TRBJ1-1
cdr3_nt: TGTGCCAGCAGCTTAGGGTTGGGGGACACTGAAGCTTTCTTT
cdr3_aa: CASSLGLGDTEAFF

cdr3_length: 16
clone_size: few
v_call: TRBV5-1
d_call: TRBD2
j_call: TRBJ2-3
cdr3_nt: TGCGCCAGCAGCTCCCCGGCGGGAGGGCCCACAGATACGCAGTATTTT
cdr3_aa: CASSSPAGGPTDTQYF

cdr3_length: 15
clone_size: NA
v_call: TRBV19
d_call: TRBD1
j_call: TRBJ1-5
cdr3_nt: TGTGCCAGTAGTATCGGGTACAGGGGAGGACAGCCCCAGCATTTT
cdr3_aa: CASSIGYRGGQPQHF

cdr3_length: 16
clone_size: many
v_call: TRBV7-2
d_call: TRBD1
j_call: TRBJ2-3
cdr3_nt: TGTGCCAGCAGCTTAGTCGGGACAGCTAGCACAGATACGCAGTATTTT
cdr3_aa: CASSLVGTASTDTQYF

cdr3_length: 16
clone_size: few
v_call: TRBV5-6
d_call: NA
j_call: TRBJ1-5
cdr3_nt: TGTGCCAGCAGCTTGGGCCCTCGGGACGGCAATCAGCCCCAGCATTTT
cdr3_aa: CASSLGPRDGNQPQHF

cdr3_length: 17
clone_size: few
v_call: TRBV14
d_call: TRBD2
j_call: TRBJ2-7
cdr3_nt: TGTGCCAGCAGCCATCGTTCCCGGAGCGGGAGTGGCTACGAGCAGTACTTC
cdr3_aa: CASSHRSRSGSGYEQYF

cdr3_length: 16
clone_size: many
v_call: TRBV28
d_call: NA
j_call: TRBJ1-5
cdr3_nt: TGTGCCAGCAGTCCCTACCGGACAGTTTCCTCCCAACCCCAGCATTTT
cdr3_aa: CASSPYRTVSSQPQHF

cdr3_length: 11
clone_size: NA
v_call: TRBV9
d_call: NA
j_call: TRBJ2-2
cdr3_nt: TGTGCCAGCAGCGCCACCGGGGAGCTGTTTTTT
cdr3_aa: CASSATGELFF

cdr3_length: 15
clone_size: few
v_call: TRBV5-1
d_call: TRBD2
j_call: TRBJ2-3
cdr3_nt: TGCGCCAGCAGCCCTGTAGCGGGAGGTACAGATACGCAGTATTTT
cdr3_aa: CASSPVAGGTDTQYF

cdr3_length: 17
clone_size: NA
v_call: TRBV4-2
d_call: TRBD2
j_call: TRBJ2-1
cdr3_nt: TGTGCCAGCAGCCCCGGACTAGCGGGAGACTCCTACAATGAGCAGTTCTTC
cdr3_aa: CASSPGLAGDSYNEQFF

cdr3_length: 16
clone_size: few
v_call: TRBV3-1
d_call: NA
j_call: TRBJ2-3
cdr3_nt: TGTGCCAGCAGTCCCTGGATAGCGACGGACACAGATACGCAGTATTTT
cdr3_aa: CASSPWIATDTDTQYF

cdr3_length: 13
clone_size: few
v_call: TRBV29-1
d_call: NA
j_call: TRBJ1-1
cdr3_nt: TGCAGCGTTGAAGTTTCCGGCCGCGCTGAAGCTTTCTTT
cdr3_aa: CSVEVSGRAEAFF

cdr3_length: 16
clone_size: NA
v_call: TRBV29-1
d_call: TRBD1
j_call: TRBJ2-6
cdr3_nt: TGCAGCGCAGGGGACAGGTCCTCCTCTGGGGCCAACGTCCTGACTTTC
cdr3_aa: CSAGDRSSSGANVLTF

cdr3_length: 15
clone_size: many
v_call: TRBV29-1
d_call: TRBD1
j_call: TRBJ2-3
cdr3_nt: TGCAGCGTCGCCCCGACGACAGGGGTGGCAGATACGCAGTATTTT
cdr3_aa: CSVAPTTGVADTQYF

cdr3_length: 17
clone_size: NA
v_call: TRBV7-8
d_call: TRBD1
j_call: TRBJ1-2
cdr3_nt: TGTGCCAGCAGCTTAGCGGACAGGGCAGTCTCACCCGATGGCTACACCTTC
cdr3_aa: CASSLADRAVSPDGYTF

cdr3_length: 14
clone_size: NA
v_call: TRBV6-1
d_call: NA
j_call: TRBJ2-3
cdr3_nt: TGTGCCAGCAGACCGGGACTCTCCACAGATACGCAGTATTTT
cdr3_aa: CASRPGLSTDTQYF

cdr3_length: 15
clone_size: few
v_call: TRBV12-3/TRBV12-4
d_call: TRBD1
j_call: TRBJ1-6
cdr3_nt: TGTGCCAGCAGTAGACAGGGGAGTAATAATTCACCCCTCCACTTT
cdr3_aa: CASSRQGSNNSPLHF

cdr3_length: 16
clone_size: few
v_call: TRBV28
d_call: NA
j_call: TRBJ1-4
cdr3_nt: TGTGCCAGCAGTTTGGAAGGCACAGCAACTAATGAAAAACTGTTTTTT
cdr3_aa: CASSLEGTATNEKLFF

cdr3_length: 16
clone_size: NA
v_call: TRBV5-1
d_call: NA
j_call: TRBJ2-2
cdr3_nt: TGCGCCAGCAGCTTGGGCGCCAAACTAAACACCGGGGAGCTGTTTTTT
cdr3_aa: CASSLGAKLNTGELFF

cdr3_length: 12
clone_size: NA
v_call: TRBV5-6
d_call: NA
j_call: TRBJ1-1
cdr3_nt: TGTGCCAGCAGCTTCTCGAACACTGAAGCTTTCTTT
cdr3_aa: CASSFSNTEAFF

cdr3_length: 14
clone_size: NA
v_call: TRBV7-8
d_call: NA
j_call: TRBJ1-2
cdr3_nt: TGTGCCAGCAGCTTGGGGGTGGGGGATGTTGACTACACCTTC
cdr3_aa: CASSLGVGDVDYTF

cdr3_length: 13
clone_size: many
v_call: TRBV27
d_call: NA
j_call: TRBJ2-2
cdr3_nt: TGTGCCAGCAAGCCCGGGACACTCCCAGAGCTGTTTTTT
cdr3_aa: CASKPGTLPELFF

cdr3_length: 14
clone_size: NA
v_call: TRBV6-5
d_call: TRBD1
j_call: TRBJ1-1
cdr3_nt: TGTGCCAGCATCCAGGACAGGGCTACCACTGAAGCTTTCTTT
cdr3_aa: CASIQDRATTEAFF

cdr3_length: 12
clone_size: many
v_call: TRBV6-6
d_call: NA
j_call: TRBJ2-7
cdr3_nt: TGTGCCAGCAGCCATTCATCCTACGAGCAGTACTTC
cdr3_aa: CASSHSSYEQYF

cdr3_length: 14
clone_size: few
v_call: TRBV2
d_call: NA
j_call: TRBJ2-1
cdr3_nt: TGTGCCAGCTCATTACCGGGTTTCTACAATGAGCAGTTCTTC
cdr3_aa: CASSLPGFYNEQFF

cdr3_length: 14
clone_size: few
v_call: TRBV12-3/TRBV12-4
d_call: NA
j_call: TRBJ2-1
cdr3_nt: TGTGCCAGCAGTGGGGGTCAGGCAAACAATGAGCAGTTCTTC
cdr3_aa: CASSGGQANNEQFF

cdr3_length: 14
clone_size: NA
v_call: TRBV5-1
d_call: NA
j_call: TRBJ2-5
cdr3_nt: TGCGCCAGCAGCTTGGAGGCAGGCGGAGAGACCCAGTACTTC
cdr3_aa: CASSLEAGGETQYF

cdr3_length: 14
clone_size: few
v_call: TRBV6-1
d_call: NA
j_call: TRBJ2-3
cdr3_nt: TGTGCCAGCAGTGAACCTGGCTCCACAGATACGCAGTATTTT
cdr3_aa: CASSEPGSTDTQYF

cdr3_length: 11
clone_size: few
v_call: TRBV3-1
d_call: NA
j_call: TRBJ2-1
cdr3_nt: TGTGCCAGCAGCCAAATAAATGAGCAGTTCTTC
cdr3_aa: CASSQINEQFF

cdr3_length: 15
clone_size: NA
v_call: TRBV20-1
d_call: NA
j_call: TRBJ1-3
cdr3_nt: TGCAGTGCTAGAGATGGAATAGTCGGTGGAAACACCATATATTTT
cdr3_aa: CSARDGIVGGNTIYF

cdr3_length: 12
clone_size: NA
v_call: TRBV30
d_call: NA
j_call: TRBJ1-6
cdr3_nt: TGTGCCTGGAGTCTGGGCAATTCACCCCTCCACTTT
cdr3_aa: CAWSLGNSPLHF

cdr3_length: 12
clone_size: NA
v_call: TRBV24-1
d_call: NA
j_call: TRBJ2-3
cdr3_nt: TGTGCCACCAGTGAGTCCGAAGATACGCAGTATTTT
cdr3_aa: CATSESEDTQYF

cdr3_length: 13
clone_size: NA
v_call: TRBV5-1
d_call: TRBD1
j_call: TRBJ2-7
cdr3_nt: TGCGCCAGCAAGGACAGGAGCTCCTACGAGCAGTACTTC
cdr3_aa: CASKDRSSYEQYF